This passage covers 5 T cell receptor beta chains from one sample sequenced in a study of shared clonotypes between healthy human individuals. Here immunoSEQ multiplex PCR was the method, and the copy in TCRdb shows in-frame clones only, minus some. The table lists 500,000 to 650,000 clones, roughly 79% of them singletons. Sequencing input: PBMCs. These receptors all come from a woman between 40 and 55 years old in good health. Some clones in this sample may be carry-over from other donors' samples.

This chain connects TRBV2 to TRBJ1-2; TRBD1 might be the D (6 bases). The CDR3 has 18 amino acids. Germline lookup yields CDR1 SNHLY and CDR2 FYNNEI. V was shortened by 0 bases and J by 1 base, with 18 bases between the two germline ends. The CDR3 spells CASSEAQGSDRVNYGYTF. In DNA, the CDR3 is TGTGCCAGCAGTGAAGCGCAGGGGTCGGACCGTGTTAACTATGGCTACACCTTC. Looking up the rest from reference TRBV2 and TRBJ1-2 gives the full variable domain: EPEVTQTPSHQVTQMGQEVILRCVPISNHLYFYWYRQILGQKVEFLVSFYNNEISEKSEIFDDQFSVERPDGSNFTLKIRSTKLEDSAMYFCASSEAQGSDRVNYGYTFGSGTRLTVV.

V usage is TRBV19 and J usage is TRBJ1-5; D gene ambiguous. CDR1 and CDR2 (germline): LNHDA, SQIVND (reference sequence). The CDR3 loop spans 15 amino acids. V was clipped by 4 bases and J by 7 bases, with 17 bases between them. The CDR3 region is CASSKPREPGQPQHF. The CDR3 nucleotides are TGTGCCAGTAGTAAGCCCCGGGAGCCTGGGCAGCCCCAGCATTTT.

The rearrangement uses TRBV18 and TRBJ1-2, with a possible D match to TRBD1 (6 bases). The V end was cut by 3 bases, the J end by 0 bases, with 11 bases between. The CDR3 is 15 residues long. Germline values: CDR1 KGHSH, CDR2 LQKENI. As DNA, the CDR3 is TGTGCCAGCTCACCTGTTACAGGGCCTAACTATGGCTACACCTTC. It is translated as CASSPVTGPNYGYTF. Looking up the rest from reference TRBV18 and TRBJ1-2 gives the full variable domain: NAGVMQNPRHLVRRRGQEARLRCSPMKGHSHVYWYRQLPEEGLKFMVYLQKENIIDESGMPKERFSAEFPKEGPSILRIQQVVRGDSAAYFCASSPVTGPNYGYTFGSGTRLTVV.

This clone was found a few times. The V call is TRBV7-6, the J call TRBJ2-3; the D is unclear. Germline V gene lookup returns CDR1 SGHVS and CDR2 FNYEAQ. Trimming pared 4 bases from V and 0 bases from J, leaving 11 bases between. The CDR3 is 15 residues long. DNA for the CDR3: TGTGCCAGCAGCTCTTTACAGCTTAGCACAGATACGCAGTATTTT. It encodes CASSSLQLSTDTQYF.

The V and J genes are TRBV11-2 and TRBJ2-1; 13 bases are a match to TRBD2. In germline, CDR1 is SGHAT, CDR2 FQNNGV. V lost 5 bases to trimming and J lost 14 bases; unmatched junction nucleotides: 9. The CDR3 spans 14 residues. CDR3 protein: CASSGSGTSGIKFF. The CDR3 region has the DNA TGTGCCAGCAGCGGTTCCGGGACTAGCGGGATCAAGTTCTTC.